This T cell receptor (beta chain) was captured by sequencing in a study of blood T cell repertoires in COVID-19. Study at large: T cells, B-cell-depleted T cells, or PBMCs supplied cDNA or gDNA.

The CDR3 consists of 16 residues. Germline CDR1 and CDR2: PRHDT and FYEKMQ (reference sequence). With 0 bases removed from V and 2 bases from J, the gap between germline ends came to 12 bases. Libraries were prepared by immunoSEQ multiplex PCR; TCRdb keeps only in-frame clonotypes and omits some of them. The data contain about 300,000 clones, 86% of them singletons. The cohort comprised adults aged about 18 to 100 years residing in about 25 US areas. Symptom resolution, clearance, or two negative PCRs marked donors in Cohort 3 as recovered. This clone appeared a few times. Sequencing was performed on PBMCs or T cells enriched from blood (not recorded which). The chain has TRBV13 and TRBJ2-3; possibly TRBD2 for D (5 bases). The TCR was taken from a young man who had recovered from COVID-19. The CDR3 DNA reads TGTGCCAGCAGCTTAGGTGGGGAGCCTGCCACAGATACGCAGTATTTT. Protein: CASSLGGEPATDTQYF. The variable domain in full, with the rest retrieved from reference TRBV13 and TRBJ2-3, is AAGVIQSPRHLIKEKRETATLKCYPIPRHDTVYWYQQGPGQDPQFLISFYEKMQSDKGSIPDRFSAQQFSDYHSELNMSSLELGDSALYFCASSLGGEPATDTQYFGPGTRLTVL.